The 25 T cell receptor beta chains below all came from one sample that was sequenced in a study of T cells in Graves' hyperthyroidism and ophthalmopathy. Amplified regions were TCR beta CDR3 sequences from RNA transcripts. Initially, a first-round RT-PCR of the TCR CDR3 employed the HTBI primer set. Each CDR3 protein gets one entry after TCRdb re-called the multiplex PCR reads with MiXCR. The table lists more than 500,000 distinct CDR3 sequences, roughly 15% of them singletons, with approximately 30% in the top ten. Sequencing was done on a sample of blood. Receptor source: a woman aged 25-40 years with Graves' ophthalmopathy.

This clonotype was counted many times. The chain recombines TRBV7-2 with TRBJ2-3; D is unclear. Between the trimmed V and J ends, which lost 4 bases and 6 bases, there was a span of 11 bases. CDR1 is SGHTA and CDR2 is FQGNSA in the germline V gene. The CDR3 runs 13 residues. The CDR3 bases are TGTGCCAGCAGCTCAATGACCCCCGATACGCAGTATTTT. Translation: CASSSMTPDTQYF.

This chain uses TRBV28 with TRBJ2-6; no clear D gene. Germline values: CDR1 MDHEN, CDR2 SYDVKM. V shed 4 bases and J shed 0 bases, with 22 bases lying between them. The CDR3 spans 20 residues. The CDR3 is CASSSPKVSQESSGANVLTF. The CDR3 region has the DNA TGTGCCAGCAGTTCCCCCAAAGTGAGTCAAGAGAGCTCTGGGGCCAACGTCCTGACTTTC.

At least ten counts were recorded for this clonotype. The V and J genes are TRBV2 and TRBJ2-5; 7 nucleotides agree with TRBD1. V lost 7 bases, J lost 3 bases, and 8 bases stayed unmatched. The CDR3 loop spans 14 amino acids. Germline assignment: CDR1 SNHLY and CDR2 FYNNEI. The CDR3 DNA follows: TGTGCCAGCAAAGTTGGGACAGTAAAAGAGACCCAGTACTTC. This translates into CASKVGTVKETQYF.

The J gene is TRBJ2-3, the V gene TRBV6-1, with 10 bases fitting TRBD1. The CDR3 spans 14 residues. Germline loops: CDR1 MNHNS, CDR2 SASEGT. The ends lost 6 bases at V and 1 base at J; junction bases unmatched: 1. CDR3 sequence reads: CASRGTGGTDTQYF. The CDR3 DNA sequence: TGTGCCAGCAGGGGGACAGGGGGCACAGATACGCAGTATTTT.

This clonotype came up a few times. The CDR3 reads CASSTGAGKGYEQFF. CDR3 nucleotide sequence: TGTGCCAGTAGTACCGGCGCAGGGAAGGGCTATGAGCAGTTCTTC. This chain joins TRBV19 and TRBJ2-1, with TRBD1 as a possible D gene (5 bases). The germline V gene encodes CDR1 LNHDA and CDR2 SQIVND (reference sequence). The CDR3 is made up of 15 amino acids. V lost 4 bases to trimming and J lost 8 bases, with 18 bases between them.

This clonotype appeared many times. CDR3 sequence reads: CASSQGGTGTYNEQFF. DNA for the CDR3: TGTGCCAGCAGCCAAGGGGGGACTGGTACCTACAATGAGCAGTTCTTC. The genes are TRBV14 and TRBJ2-1; the D gene is possibly TRBD2 (6 bases). The CDR3 runs to 16 residues. V lost 1 base and J 2 bases, leaving 12 bases between the germline ends. Germline CDR1 is SGHDN and CDR2 is FVKESK.

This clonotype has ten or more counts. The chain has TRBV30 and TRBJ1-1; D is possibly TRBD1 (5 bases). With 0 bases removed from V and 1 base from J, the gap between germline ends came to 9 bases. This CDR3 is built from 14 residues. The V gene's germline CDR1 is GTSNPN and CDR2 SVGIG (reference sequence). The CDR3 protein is CAWSVGGKNTEAFF. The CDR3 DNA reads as TGTGCCTGGAGTGTGGGGGGGAAGAACACTGAAGCTTTCTTT.

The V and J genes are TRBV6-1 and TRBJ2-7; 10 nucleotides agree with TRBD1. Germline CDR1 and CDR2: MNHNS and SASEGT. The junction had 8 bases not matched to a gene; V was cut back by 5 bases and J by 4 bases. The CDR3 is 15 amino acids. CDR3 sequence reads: CASSYPRDRGYEQYF. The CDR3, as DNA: TGTGCCAGCAGTTATCCCCGGGACAGGGGATACGAGCAGTACTTC.

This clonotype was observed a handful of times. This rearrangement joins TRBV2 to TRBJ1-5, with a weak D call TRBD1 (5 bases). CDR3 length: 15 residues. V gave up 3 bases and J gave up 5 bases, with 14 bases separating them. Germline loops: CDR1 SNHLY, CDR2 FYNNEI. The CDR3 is CASSEEAGIHQPQHF. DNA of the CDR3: TGTGCCAGCAGTGAGGAGGCAGGGATTCATCAGCCCCAGCATTTT.

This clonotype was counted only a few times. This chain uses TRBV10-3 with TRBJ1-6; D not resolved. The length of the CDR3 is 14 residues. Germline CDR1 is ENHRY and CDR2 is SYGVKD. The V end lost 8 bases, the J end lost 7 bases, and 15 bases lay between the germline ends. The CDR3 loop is CAIQREFGNSPLHF. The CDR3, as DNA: TGTGCCATCCAGCGAGAATTTGGGAATTCACCCCTCCACTTT.

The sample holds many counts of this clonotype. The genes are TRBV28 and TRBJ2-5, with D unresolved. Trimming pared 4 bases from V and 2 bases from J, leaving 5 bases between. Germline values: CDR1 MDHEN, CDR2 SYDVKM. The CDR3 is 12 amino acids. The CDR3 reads CASSSVQETQYF. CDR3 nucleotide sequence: TGTGCCAGCAGTTCTGTACAAGAGACCCAGTACTTC.

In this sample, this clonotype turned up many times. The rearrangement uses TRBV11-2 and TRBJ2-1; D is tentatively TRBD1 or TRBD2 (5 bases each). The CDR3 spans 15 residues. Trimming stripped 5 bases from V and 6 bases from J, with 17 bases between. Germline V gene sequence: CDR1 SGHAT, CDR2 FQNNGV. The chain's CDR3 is CASSPALGVRNEQFF. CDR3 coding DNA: TGTGCCAGCAGCCCAGCGTTGGGGGTGCGCAATGAGCAGTTCTTC.

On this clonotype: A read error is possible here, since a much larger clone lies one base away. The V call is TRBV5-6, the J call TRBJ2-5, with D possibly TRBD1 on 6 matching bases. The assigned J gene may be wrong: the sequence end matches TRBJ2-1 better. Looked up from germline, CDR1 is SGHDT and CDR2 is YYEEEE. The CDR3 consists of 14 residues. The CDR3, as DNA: TGTGCCAGCAAGGGACAACCGCTCCAAGAGACCCAGTTCTTC. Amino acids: CASKGQPLQETQFF.

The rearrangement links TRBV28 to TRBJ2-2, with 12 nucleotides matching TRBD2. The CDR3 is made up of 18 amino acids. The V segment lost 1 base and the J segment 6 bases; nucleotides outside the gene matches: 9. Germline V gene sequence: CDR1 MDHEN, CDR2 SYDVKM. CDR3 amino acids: CASSLYLLAGGSAGELFF. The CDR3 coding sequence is TGTGCCAGCAGTTTATATCTCCTAGCGGGAGGGTCCGCCGGGGAGCTGTTTTTT.

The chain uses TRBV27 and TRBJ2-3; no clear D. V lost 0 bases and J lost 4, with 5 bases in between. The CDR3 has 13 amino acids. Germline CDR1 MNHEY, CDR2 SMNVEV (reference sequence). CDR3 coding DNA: TGTGCCAGCAGTTTATCTTCCGCAGATACGCAGTATTTT. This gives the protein CASSLSSADTQYF.

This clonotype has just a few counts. CDR3 in DNA: TGTGCCACCAGGGCTGTCAGGGGGGAAAACAATGAGCAGTTCTTC. This gives the protein CATRAVRGENNEQFF. This chain links TRBV24-1 with TRBJ2-1, with D tentatively TRBD1 (7 bases). CDR1 KGHDR and CDR2 SFDVKD come from the germline V gene. The length of the CDR3 is 15 residues. V gave up 7 bases and J gave up 5 bases, with 17 bases separating them.

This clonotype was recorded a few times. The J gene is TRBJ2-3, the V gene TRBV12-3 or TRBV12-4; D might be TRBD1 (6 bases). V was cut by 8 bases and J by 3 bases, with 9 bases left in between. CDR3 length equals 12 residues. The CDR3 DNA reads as TGTGCCAGCGGGGGCGCGACAGATACGCAGTATTTT. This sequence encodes CASGGATDTQYF.

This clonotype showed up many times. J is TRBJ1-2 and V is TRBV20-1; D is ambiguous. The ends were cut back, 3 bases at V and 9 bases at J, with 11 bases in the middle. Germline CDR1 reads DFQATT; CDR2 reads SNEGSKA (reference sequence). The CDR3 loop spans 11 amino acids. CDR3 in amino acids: CSASPGESYTF. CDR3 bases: TGCAGTGCTAGCCCCGGGGAGAGCTACACCTTC.

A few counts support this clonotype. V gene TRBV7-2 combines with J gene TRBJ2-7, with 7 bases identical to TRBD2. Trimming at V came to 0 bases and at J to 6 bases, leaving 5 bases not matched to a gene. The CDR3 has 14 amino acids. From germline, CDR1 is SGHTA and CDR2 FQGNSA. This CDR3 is CASSLAWGRAEQYF. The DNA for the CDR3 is TGTGCCAGCAGCTTAGCTTGGGGGAGGGCCGAGCAGTACTTC.

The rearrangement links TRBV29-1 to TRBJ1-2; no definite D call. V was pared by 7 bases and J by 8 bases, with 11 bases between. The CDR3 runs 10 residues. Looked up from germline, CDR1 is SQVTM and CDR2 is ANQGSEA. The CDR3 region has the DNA TGCAGCGCCGAGGGCGGCGGCTACACCTTC. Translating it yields CSAEGGGYTF.

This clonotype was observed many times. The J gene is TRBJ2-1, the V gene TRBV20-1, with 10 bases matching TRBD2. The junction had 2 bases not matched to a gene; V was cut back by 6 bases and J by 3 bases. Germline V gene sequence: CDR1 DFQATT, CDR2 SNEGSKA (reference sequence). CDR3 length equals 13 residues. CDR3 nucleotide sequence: TGCAGTGCCCGGACTAGCGGCTACAATGAGCAGTTCTTC. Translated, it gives CSARTSGYNEQFF.

The CDR3 is CASSLTGAEKLFF. The CDR3 region has the DNA TGTGCCAGCAGTTTGACAGGTGCTGAAAAACTGTTTTTT. The V gene is TRBV12-3 or TRBV12-4, the J gene TRBJ1-4, with D tentatively TRBD1 (6 bases). Trimming left V 3 bases short and J 7 bases short, with 9 bases between. The CDR3 extends over 13 amino acids.

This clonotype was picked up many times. The CDR3 protein is CASSSEGGTYEQYF. DNA for the CDR3: TGTGCCAGCAGTTCAGAGGGAGGCACCTACGAGCAGTACTTC. This chain connects TRBV27 to TRBJ2-7, with D perhaps matching TRBD2 (6 bases). V was pared by 4 bases and J by 2 bases, with 12 bases between. Germline lookup yields CDR1 MNHEY and CDR2 SMNVEV (reference sequence). The CDR3 length is 14 residues.

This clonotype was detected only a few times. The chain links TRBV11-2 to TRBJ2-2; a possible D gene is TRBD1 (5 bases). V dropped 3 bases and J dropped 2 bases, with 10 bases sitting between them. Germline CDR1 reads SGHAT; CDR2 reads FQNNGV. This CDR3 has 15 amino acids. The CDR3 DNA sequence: TGTGCCAGCAGCTTTTGGGGCGATAACACCGGGGAGCTGTTTTTT. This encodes CASSFWGDNTGELFF.

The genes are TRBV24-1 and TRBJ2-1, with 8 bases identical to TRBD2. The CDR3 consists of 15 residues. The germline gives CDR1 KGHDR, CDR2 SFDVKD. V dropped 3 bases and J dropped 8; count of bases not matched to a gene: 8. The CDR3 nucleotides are TGTGCCACCAGTGATCCCGGGGTCGGGGGGGATGAGCAGTTCTTC. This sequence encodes CATSDPGVGGDEQFF.